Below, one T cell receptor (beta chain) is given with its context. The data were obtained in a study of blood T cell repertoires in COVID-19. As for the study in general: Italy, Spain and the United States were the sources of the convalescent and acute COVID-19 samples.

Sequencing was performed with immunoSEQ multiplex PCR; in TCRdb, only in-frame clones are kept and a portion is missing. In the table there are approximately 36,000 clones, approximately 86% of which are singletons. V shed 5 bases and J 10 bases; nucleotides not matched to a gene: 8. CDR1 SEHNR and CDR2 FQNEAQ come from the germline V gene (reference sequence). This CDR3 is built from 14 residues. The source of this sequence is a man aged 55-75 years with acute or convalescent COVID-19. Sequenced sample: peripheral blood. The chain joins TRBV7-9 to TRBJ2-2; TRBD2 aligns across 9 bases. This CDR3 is CASSPHLAGVELFF. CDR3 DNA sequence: TGTGCCAGCAGCCCACACTTAGCGGGAGTGGAGCTGTTTTTT.